The 24 T cell receptor beta chains below come from one sample, sequenced in a study of T-cell memory formation after mild COVID-19. TCRdb recomputed calls from the 5' RACE reads with MiXCR, one row per CDR3 protein. The data hold 300,000 or so distinct CDR3 sequences, with around a sixth observed a single time. Sample: PBMCs or a T cell subset sorted from them (not recorded which). The receptors were sampled from a man between 18 and 29 years old who had mild COVID-19 (a few samples of this study predate the infection). Cell type and time point are not known.

This clonotype was seen many times. The J gene is TRBJ2-3, the V gene TRBV7-9; 8 bases match TRBD2. Losses at the gene ends were 5 bases for V and 0 bases for J; bases not matched to a gene: 1. Germline V lookup: CDR1 SEHNR, CDR2 FQNEAQ (reference sequence). The CDR3 has 14 amino acids. The CDR3 region has the DNA TGTGCCAGCAGCACTAGCGGTAGCACAGATACGCAGTATTTT. It yields the protein CASSTSGSTDTQYF. The variable domain in full, with the rest retrieved from reference TRBV7-9 and TRBJ2-3, is DTGVSQNPRHKITKRGQNVTFRCDPISEHNRLYWYRQTLGQGPEFLTYFQNEAQLEKSRLLSDRFSAERPKGSFSTLEIQRTEQGDSAMYLCASSTSGSTDTQYFGPGTRLTVL.

This clonotype was seen a handful of times. V gene TRBV29-1 combines with J gene TRBJ2-5; D might be TRBD2 (5 bases). The CDR3 has 14 residues. The ends were cut back, 4 bases at V and 7 bases at J, with 19 bases in the middle. CDR1 is SQVTM and CDR2 is ANQGSEA in the germline V gene. The CDR3 is CSVVVDPSGVTQYF. The CDR3 DNA reads TGCAGCGTTGTTGTGGACCCCTCCGGGGTGACCCAGTACTTC. Full variable domain (missing parts from reference TRBV29-1 and TRBJ2-5): SAVISQKPSRDICQRGTSLTIQCQVDSQVTMMFWYRQQPGQSLTLIATANQGSEATYESGFVIDKFPISRPNLTFSTLTVSNMSPEDSSIYLCSVVVDPSGVTQYFGPGTRLLVL.

This clonotype was found a few times. The CDR3 region has the DNA TGCAGTGCCAGCCAGGGGGCAGACTATGGCTACACCTTC. Its protein is CSASQGADYGYTF. This rearrangement joins TRBV20-1 to TRBJ1-2; 8 bases align to TRBD1. Germline-derived CDR1 and CDR2 are DFQATT and SNEGSKA (reference sequence). J lost 3 bases, V lost 6 bases, and 6 bases had no gene match. CDR3 size: 13 residues.

In its sample, this clonotype was seen many times. The chain recombines TRBV4-1 with TRBJ2-7; D unclear. Germline lookup yields CDR1 MGHRA and CDR2 YSYEKL. This CDR3 contains 14 residues. V was clipped by 2 bases and J by 5 bases, with 13 bases between them. Here the CDR3 DNA reads TGCGCCAGCAGCCAATACAGTGCCACCGACGAGCAGTACGTC. It encodes CASSQYSATDEQYV.

This clonotype was picked up many times. The chain couples TRBV7-3 to TRBJ2-3; the match to TRBD2 covers 8 bases. This CDR3 region has 13 residues. The germline CDR1 and CDR2 sequences are SGHTA and FQGTGA. The V segment lost 5 bases and the J segment 11 bases; nucleotides outside the gene matches: 9. As DNA, the CDR3 is TGTGCCAGCAGCCCCCGCCGGGGGGGGGGGCAGTATTTT. Translation: CASSPRRGGGQYF.

The table lists this clonotype with a few counts. The rearrangement links TRBV12-3 or TRBV12-4 to TRBJ2-3; 11 bases map to TRBD1. The junction had 5 bases not matched to a gene; V was cut back by 6 bases and J by 3 bases. The CDR3 is made up of 15 amino acids. DNA for the CDR3: TGTGCCAGCAGCCCGGGACAGGGGGAAACAGATACGCAGTATTTT. Its translation is CASSPGQGETDTQYF.

J is TRBJ1-2 and V is TRBV5-1, with TRBD1 as a possible D gene (6 bases). The CDR3 contains 16 residues. Trimming stripped 4 bases from V and 4 bases from J, with 20 bases between. The germline gives CDR1 SGHRS, CDR2 YFSETQ. CDR3 sequence (DNA): TGCGCCAGCAGCCCACAGCATACGGGGGCGAGCTATGGCTACACCTTC. It is translated as CASSPQHTGASYGYTF.

In this sample, this clonotype turned up many times. This chain uses TRBV7-2 with TRBJ2-2; D is possibly TRBD1 or TRBD2 (5 bases each). This CDR3 is built from 15 residues. Germline CDR1 SGHTA, CDR2 FQGNSA. Trimming shortened V by 5 bases and J by 0 bases, and 10 bases separated the two germline ends. The CDR3 DNA is TGTGCCAGCAGCAGGGACCCCACGAACACCGGGGAGCTGTTTTTT. This sequence encodes CASSRDPTNTGELFF.

The chain uses TRBV15 and TRBJ2-2, with 7 bases matching TRBD2. The CDR3 sequence is 16 residues long. Germline assignment: CDR1 LNHNV and CDR2 YYDKDF (reference sequence). Losses at the gene ends were 0 bases for V and 3 bases for J; bases not matched to a gene: 4. The CDR3: CATSREAGMDTGELFF. The CDR3 nucleotides read TGTGCCACCAGCAGAGAAGCGGGGATGGACACCGGGGAGCTGTTTTTT.

This clonotype was recorded a few times. The J gene is TRBJ2-3, the V gene TRBV5-1; D possibly matches TRBD1 or TRBD2 (6 bases each). The length of the CDR3 is 16 residues. V was trimmed by 4 bases and J by 14 bases, leaving 29 bases between them. Germline CDR1 SGHRS, CDR2 YFSETQ. The DNA of the CDR3 is TGCGCCAGCAGCCCGGGAGAACTCGCAGGGGCGGGTAGTACGTATTTT. As protein: CASSPGELAGAGSTYF.

The rearrangement joins TRBV9 to TRBJ1-2, with a weak D call TRBD1 (6 bases). The germline V and J ends were trimmed by 0 bases and 8 bases, with 17 bases remaining between them. Germline V gene data show CDR1 as SGDLS and CDR2 as YYNGEE. This CDR3 comprises 15 residues. The CDR3 DNA reads TGTGCCAGCAGCGTAGTAGACGCGGGGGCGCGAGGCTACACCTTC. It codes for CASSVVDAGARGYTF.

The rearrangement links TRBV18 to TRBJ2-2, with a weak D call TRBD1 (6 bases). Germline V CDR1 and CDR2: KGHSH, LQKENI. V was shortened by 0 bases and J by 0 bases, with 8 bases between the two germline ends. CDR3 size: 16 residues. The CDR3 protein is CASSPPDSPNTGELFF. Here the CDR3 DNA reads TGTGCCAGCTCACCACCGGACAGTCCGAACACCGGGGAGCTGTTTTTT. The whole variable domain, remainder taken from reference TRBV18 and TRBJ2-2, is NAGVMQNPRHLVRRRGQEARLRCSPMKGHSHVYWYRQLPEEGLKFMVYLQKENIIDESGMPKERFSAEFPKEGPSILRIQQVVRGDSAAYFCASSPPDSPNTGELFFGEGSRLTVL.

Comments on this clonotype: One junction end disagrees with the germline gene, perhaps due to a read error. The V call is TRBV7-2, the J call TRBJ1-1; possible D gene TRBD1, 5 bases. The CDR3 is made up of 14 amino acids. In germline, CDR1 is SGHTA, CDR2 FQGNSA. Written as DNA, the CDR3 is TGTGCCAGCAGCTTAGGGCAGGGATGGGCTGAAGCTTCCTTT. It yields the protein CASSLGQGWAEASF. Looking up the rest from reference TRBV7-2 and TRBJ1-1 gives the full variable domain: GAGVSQSPSNKVTEKGKDVELRCDPISGHTALYWYRQSLGQGLEFLIYFQGNSAPDKSGLPSDRFSAERTGGSVSTLTIQRTQQEDSAVYLCASSLGQGWAEASFGQGTRLTVV.

This clonotype has a count of ten or more. The CDR3 DNA reads as TGTGCCAGCAGCCCGGGCGCCTACGAGCAGTACTTC. This codes for CASSPGAYEQYF. The V call is TRBV7-2, the J call TRBJ2-7; no clear D gene. CDR1 is SGHTA, CDR2 FQGNSA, per germline. The CDR3 is 12 residues long. V lost 5 bases and J lost 2, with 7 bases in between.

The J gene is TRBJ1-1, the V gene TRBV4-2, with D perhaps matching TRBD1 (6 bases). Trimming took 0 bases from V and 6 from J, leaving 14 bases between them. CDR3 size: 15 residues. From germline, CDR1 is LGHNA and CDR2 YNFKEQ. This CDR3 reads CASSQDLGAGSEAFF. For the CDR3, the DNA is TGTGCCAGCAGCCAAGATTTGGGGGCAGGGTCTGAAGCTTTCTTT.

This clonotype was observed many times. The J gene is TRBJ2-3, the V gene TRBV7-9; the D gene is possibly TRBD2 (6 bases). This CDR3 has 15 amino acids. V was cut by 6 bases and J by 2 bases, with 15 bases left in between. Germline CDR1 and CDR2: SEHNR and FQNEAQ (reference sequence). In DNA, the CDR3 is TGTGCCAGCAGTTCGGGACTCGGTTCCACAGATACGCAGTATTTT. Translation gives CASSSGLGSTDTQYF.

The chain recombines TRBV7-9 with TRBJ1-1; possibly TRBD1 for D (5 bases). There are 15 residues in the CDR3. The germline V gene encodes CDR1 SEHNR and CDR2 FQNEAQ (reference sequence). The ends were cut back, 1 base at V and 1 base at J, with 10 bases in the middle. The CDR3 spells CASSLVARENTEAFF. CDR3 bases: TGTGCCAGCAGCTTAGTGGCCAGGGAGAACACTGAAGCTTTCTTT.

This clonotype was counted ten times or more. This sequence joins TRBV20-1 and TRBJ1-5; D call uncertain. CDR1 and CDR2 (germline): DFQATT, SNEGSKA (reference sequence). V lost 3 bases and J lost 2, with 14 bases in between. The CDR3 spans 15 residues. The CDR3 sequence: CSASYGRGGNQPQHF. CDR3 bases: TGCAGTGCTAGTTATGGACGTGGGGGCAATCAGCCCCAGCATTTT.

The chain combines TRBV6-6 with TRBJ2-7, with 8 bases aligning to TRBD1. J was trimmed by 0 bases and V by 6 bases; bases with no gene match: 19. Germline V gene lookup returns CDR1 MNHNY and CDR2 SVGAGI (reference sequence). The CDR3 totals 19 residues. As DNA, the CDR3 is TGTGCCAGCAGCCCGCCTCGAGGGACAGGCCCTTTTTTCTCCTACGAGCAGTACGTC. Protein sequence: CASSPPRGTGPFFSYEQYV.

This clonotype was detected only a few times. The chain recombines TRBV24-1 with TRBJ2-3, with D tentatively TRBD1 (5 bases). This CDR3 spans 13 amino acids. V lost 4 bases to trimming and J lost 5 bases, with 9 bases between them. CDR1 is KGHDR and CDR2 is SFDVKD in the germline V gene. The CDR3 DNA reads as TGTGCCACCAGTGAGCCAGGGATAGATACGCAGTATTTT. Its protein is CATSEPGIDTQYF.

This clonotype was seen repeatedly, ten times or more. This chain joins TRBV27 and TRBJ2-7, with D possibly being TRBD1 or TRBD2 (5 bases each). The V gene's germline CDR1 is MNHEY and CDR2 SMNVEV (reference sequence). The CDR3 extends over 14 amino acids. V shed 4 bases and J shed 0 bases, with 10 bases lying between them. CDR3 DNA sequence: TGTGCCAGCAGTTGGGGGAAGAGCTCCTACGAGCAGTACTTC. As protein: CASSWGKSSYEQYF.

A few counts support this clonotype. The V gene is TRBV13, the J gene TRBJ1-4; D not certain. CDR3 length equals 14 residues. In germline, CDR1 is PRHDT, CDR2 FYEKMQ (reference sequence). The ends were cut back, 0 bases at V and 6 bases at J, with 8 bases in the middle. CDR3 sequence (DNA): TGTGCCAGCAGCTTAGGGGGTAAGGATGAAAAACTGTTTTTT. Translation gives CASSLGGKDEKLFF.

This clonotype was counted only a few times. V usage is TRBV6-5 and J usage is TRBJ1-2; D unclear. The length of the CDR3 is 12 residues. CDR1 and CDR2 from the germline V gene are MNHEY and SVGAGI. V was shortened by 2 bases and J by 10 bases, with 11 bases between the two germline ends. The CDR3 protein is CASSYDSFDYTF. Here the CDR3 DNA reads TGTGCCAGCAGTTACGACTCCTTTGACTACACCTTC.

This clonotype was counted between two and nine times. The CDR3 DNA reads TGCGCCAGCAGCCCTACCCTGCAAGTCCACAACTATGGCTACACCTTC. It specifies CASSPTLQVHNYGYTF. This rearrangement joins TRBV5-1 to TRBJ1-2; no firm D call. V lost 4 bases, J lost 2 bases, and 18 bases lay in between. CDR1 and CDR2 from the germline V gene are SGHRS and YFSETQ. The CDR3 spans 16 residues.